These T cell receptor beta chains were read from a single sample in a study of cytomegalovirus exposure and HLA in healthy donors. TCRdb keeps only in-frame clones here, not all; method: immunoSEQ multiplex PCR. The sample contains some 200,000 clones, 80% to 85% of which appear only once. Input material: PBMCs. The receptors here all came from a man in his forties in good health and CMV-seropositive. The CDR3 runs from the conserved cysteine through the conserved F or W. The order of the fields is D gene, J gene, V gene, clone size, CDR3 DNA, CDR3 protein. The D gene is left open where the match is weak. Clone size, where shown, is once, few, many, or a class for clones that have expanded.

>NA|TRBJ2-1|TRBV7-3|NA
TGTGCCAGCAGCAGCAGGGGCCGCAAGGCCAATGAGCAGTTCTTC
CASSSRGRKANEQFF
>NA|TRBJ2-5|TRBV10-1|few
TGCGCCAATAGCGGAATAAGTCGTGAGACCCAGTACTTC
CANSGISRETQYF
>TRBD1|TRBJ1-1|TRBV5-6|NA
TGTGCCAGCAGCCCGGACAGGGGGCGGACTGAAGCTTTCTTT
CASSPDRGRTEAFF
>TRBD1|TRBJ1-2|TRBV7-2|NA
TGTGCCAGCAGCTTAGGGAGACAGGGTGGCTACACCTTC
CASSLGRQGGYTF
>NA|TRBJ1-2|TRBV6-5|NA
TGTGCCAGCAGTTACTCTGGGCCCTATGGCTACACCTTC
CASSYSGPYGYTF
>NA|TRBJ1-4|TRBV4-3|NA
TGCGCCAGCAGCCAACCCGACAATCCCATACGGGGTGAAAAACTGTTTTTT
CASSQPDNPIRGEKLFF
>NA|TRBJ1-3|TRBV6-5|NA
TGTGCCAGCAGTTACAATCCCCCATTTTCTGGAAACACCATATATTTT
CASSYNPPFSGNTIYF
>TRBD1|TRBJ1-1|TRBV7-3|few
TGTGCCAGCAGCTACGGACAGGGTAGCACTGAAGCTTTCTTT
CASSYGQGSTEAFF
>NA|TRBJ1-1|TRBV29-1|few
TGCAGCGCTACCGAGGTCGGGGGAAGAGCTGAAGCTTTCTTT
CSATEVGGRAEAFF
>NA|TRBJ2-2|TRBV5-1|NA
TGCGCCAGCAGCTTGTGGGTGGACAGATACACCGGGGAGCTGTTTTTT
CASSLWVDRYTGELFF